The sequence of this T cell receptor beta chain was determined in a study of T cell changes during pregnancy in multiple sclerosis. Libraries were prepared by immunoSEQ multiplex PCR; TCRdb keeps only in-frame clonotypes and omits some of them. The sample has 25,000 to 35,000 clones; roughly 86% are singletons. The ends were cut back, 3 bases at V and 4 bases at J, with 9 bases in the middle. This CDR3 is 14 amino acids long. Germline values: CDR1 LNHNV, CDR2 YYDKDF (reference sequence). The V gene is TRBV15, the J gene TRBJ2-2, with D perhaps matching TRBD2 (5 bases). The input for sequencing was CD8+ T cells from peripheral blood mononuclear cells, taken before pregnancy. The receptor comes from a female donor with multiple sclerosis, enrolled in a pregnancy study. CDR3 sequence (DNA): TGTGCCACCAGCAGCCCCACTAGCACCGGGGAGCTGTTTTTT. It codes for CATSSPTSTGELFF.